The entry that follows covers one TCR beta chain sequence. The antigen is not known. These data originate in a study of T cell responses to AZD1222 COVID-19 vaccine. Trimming took 5 bases from V and 1 from J; bases not matched to a gene: 6. This CDR3 is built from 16 residues. The germline V gene encodes CDR1 SEHNR and CDR2 FQNEAQ (reference sequence). Assay used: immunoSEQ multiplex PCR; TCRdb lists only in-frame clones, some missing. Among about 94,000 clones listed, approximately 90% were seen once. Whole-study findings and limits: Within unmutated variant regions lay the reported targets of nearly half of spike-specific TCRs.

The sequence derives from an adult in good health. Sequenced material: peripheral blood, taken on day 0 of AZD1222 vaccination. The V gene is TRBV7-9, the J gene TRBJ2-3; 10 bases agree with TRBD1. In nucleotides, the CDR3 is TGTGCCAGCAGCCCAGGACAGGGGGGCGGCACAGATACGCAGTATTTT. Protein product: CASSPGQGGGTDTQYF.